Each of the 16 T cell receptor beta chains below was sequenced from the same sample in a study of T cell responses to AZD1222 COVID-19 vaccine. Repertoires were generated with immunoSEQ multiplex PCR, while TCRdb's copy carries only in-frame clones and drops some. The profile shows 84,000 or so clones, 88% of them singletons. Source: peripheral blood, taken on day 0 of AZD1222 vaccination. The receptor set was obtained from an adult in good health.

The rearrangement links TRBV27 to TRBJ1-2; weak D call: TRBD1 (5 bases). Germline V gene sequence: CDR1 MNHEY, CDR2 SMNVEV (reference sequence). The V gene lost 6 bases and the J gene lost 5 bases, with 16 bases spanning the gap. This CDR3 has 14 amino acids. The CDR3 nucleotides are TGTGCCAGCAGAAGTCCGGGACCAATTTATGGCTACACCTTC. This encodes CASRSPGPIYGYTF.

In its sample, this clone was seen once. V and J are TRBV10-3 and TRBJ1-1; perhaps TRBD1 as D (6 bases). The CDR3 runs 15 residues. CDR1 ENHRY and CDR2 SYGVKD come from the germline V gene. V lost 0 bases and J lost 10, with 18 bases in between. The CDR3 loop reads CAISESMGSGGRAFF. In nucleotides, the CDR3 is TGTGCCATCAGTGAGTCGATGGGGAGTGGGGGGCGAGCTTTCTTT.

The chain has TRBV5-6 and TRBJ2-7; no definite D call. In germline, CDR1 is SGHDT, CDR2 YYEEEE. The CDR3 extends over 13 amino acids. Trimming took off 0 bases at V and 3 bases at J, with 7 bases between the two ends. CDR3 sequence (DNA): TGTGCCAGCAGCTTGGGAACTAACTACGAGCAGTACTTC. It yields the protein CASSLGTNYEQYF.

The chain recombines TRBV24-1 with TRBJ2-1, with TRBD2 matching over 10 bases. Trimming cost V 5 bases and J 7 bases; bases outside gene matches: 10. Germline loops: CDR1 KGHDR, CDR2 SFDVKD. There are 16 residues in the CDR3. The CDR3 nucleotides read TGTGCCACCAGTGCCAGACCGGGACTAGCGTTAAATGAGCAGTTCTTC. Its protein product is CATSARPGLALNEQFF.

This clone was seen only once. The genes are TRBV7-9 and TRBJ1-2; 10 bases line up with TRBD1. The CDR3 runs 14 residues. Trimming took 5 bases from V and 8 from J; bases not matched to a gene: 8. The germline gives CDR1 SEHNR, CDR2 FQNEAQ (reference sequence). The CDR3 region is CASSRGTGASGYTF. In DNA, the CDR3 is TGTGCCAGCAGCCGCGGGACAGGGGCTTCAGGCTACACCTTC.

The chain has TRBV11-2 and TRBJ2-5; 9 bases line up with TRBD2. V was pared by 0 bases and J by 4 bases, with 6 bases of the junction left unmatched. Germline V gene lookup returns CDR1 SGHAT and CDR2 FQNNGV. CDR3 size: 16 residues. The chain's CDR3 is CASSLEASGIGETQYF. CDR3 nucleotide sequence: TGTGCCAGCAGCTTAGAGGCTAGCGGGATCGGAGAGACCCAGTACTTC.

The chain has TRBV27 and TRBJ2-1; TRBD2 agrees at 14 bases. This CDR3 spans 17 amino acids. CDR1 and CDR2 from the germline V gene are MNHEY and SMNVEV (reference sequence). Germline trimming cut 5 bases from V and 9 bases from J; bases unmatched to any gene: 12. The chain's CDR3 is CASSKPGLAGVRSEQFF. The CDR3 DNA follows: TGTGCCAGCAGTAAACCGGGACTAGCGGGAGTAAGGAGTGAGCAGTTCTTC.

The CDR3 protein is CASSLAGTGGYGYTF. Written as DNA, the CDR3 is TGTGCCAGCAGCTTGGCCGGGACAGGGGGCTATGGCTACACCTTC. This chain uses TRBV5-5 with TRBJ1-2, with 11 positions matching TRBD1. The germline gives CDR1 SGHKS, CDR2 YYEKEE (reference sequence). Trimming at V came to 0 bases and at J to 4 bases, leaving 2 bases not matched to a gene. The CDR3 contains 15 residues.

V gene TRBV19 combines with J gene TRBJ1-5, with 12 bases matching TRBD1. The CDR3 is made up of 16 amino acids. V gave up 4 bases and J gave up 5 bases; unmatched junction bases: 6. Per germline, CDR1 LNHDA and CDR2 SQIVND (reference sequence). For the CDR3, the DNA is TGTGCCAGTAGTAAAGGGGGACAGGGGGCATATCAGCCCCAGCATTTT. It encodes CASSKGGQGAYQPQHF.

V usage is TRBV2 and J usage is TRBJ1-1, with D unresolved. Trimming stripped 6 bases from V and 1 base from J, with 12 bases between. The CDR3 consists of 14 residues. In germline, CDR1 is SNHLY, CDR2 FYNNEI. This chain's CDR3 is CASRGSFKNTEAFF. As DNA, the CDR3 is TGTGCCAGCAGAGGAAGTTTCAAGAACACTGAAGCTTTCTTT.

The chain carries TRBV30 and TRBJ1-5; the D is unclear. There are 13 residues in the CDR3. Trimming took 2 bases from V and 6 from J, leaving 11 bases between them. CDR1 is GTSNPN, CDR2 SVGIG, per germline (reference sequence). The CDR3 coding sequence is TGTGCCTGGAGTTTAGGGTTGGGTCAGCCCCAGCATTTT. Protein sequence: CAWSLGLGQPQHF.

The chain is built from TRBV18 and TRBJ1-1, with D maybe TRBD1 (6 bases). V shed 3 bases and J shed 5 bases, with 19 bases lying between them. The CDR3 is made up of 16 amino acids. Germline V CDR1 and CDR2: KGHSH, LQKENI. This chain's CDR3 is CASSPRQGIGRTEAFF. The CDR3 DNA is TGTGCCAGCTCACCTCGCCAGGGGATCGGTCGGACTGAAGCTTTCTTT.

The chain links TRBV6-4 to TRBJ2-2, with D unclear. Germline V CDR1 and CDR2: MRHNA, SNTAGT. The CDR3 has 13 residues. Trimming took 2 bases from V and 0 from J, leaving 1 base between them. CDR3 nucleotide sequence: TGTGCCAGCAGTGACACGAACACCGGGGAGCTGTTTTTT. Translating it yields CASSDTNTGELFF.

The V and J genes are TRBV7-2 and TRBJ1-2, with a weak D call TRBD1 (6 bases). CDR3 length equals 13 residues. CDR1 and CDR2 (germline): SGHTA, FQGNSA. Trimming pared 2 bases from V and 2 bases from J, leaving 6 bases between. In DNA form, the CDR3 reads TGTGCCAGCAGCTTACAGGGGAACTATGGCTACACCTTC. Protein sequence: CASSLQGNYGYTF.

The rearrangement joins TRBV19 to TRBJ2-1; TRBD2 matches 12 bases. V lost 4 bases, J lost 3 bases, and 4 bases stayed unmatched. From germline, CDR1 is LNHDA and CDR2 SQIVND (reference sequence). The CDR3 extends over 16 amino acids. CDR3 loop: CASSNQLAGGYNEQFF. The CDR3, as DNA: TGTGCCAGTAGTAACCAACTAGCGGGAGGCTACAATGAGCAGTTCTTC.

This rearrangement joins TRBV19 to TRBJ2-1, with D hard to call. In germline, CDR1 is LNHDA, CDR2 SQIVND (reference sequence). The CDR3 length is 17 residues. Trimming removed 1 base from V and 5 bases from J, with 18 bases in between. CDR3 region: CASSIGVPSSHDNEQFF. The CDR3 nucleotides read TGTGCCAGTAGTATAGGGGTCCCAAGTTCGCACGACAATGAGCAGTTCTTC.